A selection of T cell receptor beta chains follows, all from one sample in a study of follicular helper T cells after annual influenza vaccination. The method was immunoSEQ multiplex PCR; TCRdb's version includes in-frame clones alone and lacks a portion of them. This table holds 10,000 to 15,000 clones, around 78% found once. The source was CXCR5- memory CD4+ T cells sorted from blood, collected on the day of influenza vaccination. These receptors all come from an adult who received the influenza vaccine. The CDR3 runs from the conserved cysteine through the conserved F or W. D genes are given only for firm matches. The size entry is marked missing in some rows and otherwise reads once, few, many or a size class.

d_call: TRBD2
v_call: TRBV9
clone_size: .
j_call: TRBJ2-6
cdr3_aa: CASSVGLAGASGANVLTF
cdr3_nt: TGTGCCAGCAGCGTCGGACTAGCGGGGGCCTCTGGGGCCAACGTCCTGACTTTC

d_call: .
v_call: TRBV5-6
clone_size: .
j_call: TRBJ1-2
cdr3_aa: CASSPDRGMNYGYTF
cdr3_nt: TGTGCCAGCAGCCCGGATCGGGGTATGAACTATGGCTACACCTTC

d_call: TRBD1
v_call: TRBV5-4
clone_size: .
j_call: TRBJ2-3
cdr3_aa: CASSFGSGTGTDTQYF
cdr3_nt: TGTGCCAGCAGCTTCGGATCCGGGACAGGCACAGATACGCAGTATTTT

d_call: TRBD2
v_call: TRBV4-1
clone_size: .
j_call: TRBJ2-1
cdr3_aa: CASSQGRGAKTNNEQFF
cdr3_nt: TGCGCCAGCAGCCAGGGGCGGGGGGCCAAAACTAACAATGAGCAGTTCTTC

d_call: .
v_call: TRBV5-1
clone_size: .
j_call: TRBJ2-5
cdr3_aa: CASSSYSGDQETQYF
cdr3_nt: TGCGCCAGCAGCTCCTATAGCGGAGACCAAGAGACCCAGTACTTC

d_call: .
v_call: TRBV11-3
clone_size: .
j_call: TRBJ2-7
cdr3_aa: CASSLAPDIFQYEQYF
cdr3_nt: TGTGCCAGCAGCTTAGCCCCTGACATCTTTCAGTACGAGCAGTACTTC

d_call: .
v_call: TRBV7-9
clone_size: .
j_call: TRBJ1-4
cdr3_aa: CASSLGGALATNEKLFF
cdr3_nt: TGTGCCAGCAGCCTAGGGGGGGCTTTGGCAACTAATGAAAAACTGTTTTTT

d_call: TRBD1
v_call: TRBV14
clone_size: once
j_call: TRBJ1-1
cdr3_aa: CASSRGTDSF
cdr3_nt: TGTGCCAGCAGCCGAGGGACAGACTCGTTT

d_call: .
v_call: TRBV19
clone_size: few
j_call: TRBJ2-7
cdr3_aa: CASRPTVSYEQYF
cdr3_nt: TGTGCCAGTAGGCCGACAGTCTCCTACGAGCAGTACTTC

d_call: .
v_call: TRBV19
clone_size: .
j_call: TRBJ1-1
cdr3_aa: CASSRNRLVIF
cdr3_nt: TGTGCCAGTAGTAGGAACAGGCTCGTCATCTTT

d_call: .
v_call: TRBV6-1
clone_size: once
j_call: TRBJ1-1
cdr3_aa: CASSEGAASNTEAFF
cdr3_nt: TGTGCCAGCAGTGAAGGGGCAGCGTCGAACACTGAAGCTTTCTTT

d_call: TRBD1
v_call: TRBV7-9
clone_size: .
j_call: TRBJ1-4
cdr3_aa: CASSTGTGNEKLFF
cdr3_nt: TGTGCCAGCAGCACCGGGACAGGCAATGAAAAACTGTTTTTT

d_call: .
v_call: TRBV7-2
clone_size: .
j_call: TRBJ2-2
cdr3_aa: CASSQGGGGKTGELFF
cdr3_nt: TGTGCCAGCAGTCAAGGAGGGGGCGGGAAAACCGGGGAGCTGTTTTTT

d_call: .
v_call: TRBV5-1
clone_size: few
j_call: TRBJ1-6
cdr3_aa: CASSNEWSNSPLHF
cdr3_nt: TGCGCCAGCAGCAACGAATGGAGCAATTCACCCCTCCACTTT

d_call: TRBD1
v_call: TRBV5-1
clone_size: once
j_call: TRBJ2-4
cdr3_aa: CASSLYFGSGGVLNIQYF
cdr3_nt: TGCGCCAGCAGCTTGTACTTCGGGTCAGGGGGCGTTTTGAACATTCAGTACTTC

d_call: .
v_call: TRBV11-2
clone_size: once
j_call: TRBJ1-6
cdr3_aa: CASSLEGTSSSPLHF
cdr3_nt: TGTGCCAGCAGCTTAGAGGGAACCTCGTCTTCACCCCTCCACTTT

d_call: .
v_call: TRBV9
clone_size: .
j_call: TRBJ2-3
cdr3_aa: CASSVSSSWVLDTQYF
cdr3_nt: TGTGCCAGCAGCGTCAGCTCGAGCTGGGTGCTGGATACGCAGTATTTT

d_call: TRBD1
v_call: TRBV7-2
clone_size: .
j_call: TRBJ2-5
cdr3_aa: CASSLVVAGGRETQYF
cdr3_nt: TGTGCCAGCAGCTTAGTGGTGGCAGGGGGCCGGGAGACCCAGTACTTC

d_call: .
v_call: TRBV7-9
clone_size: .
j_call: TRBJ2-7
cdr3_aa: CASSSAWEQYF
cdr3_nt: TGTGCCAGCAGCTCCGCTTGGGAGCAGTACTTC

d_call: .
v_call: TRBV18
clone_size: few
j_call: TRBJ1-5
cdr3_aa: CASSRLQGSNQPQHF
cdr3_nt: TGTGCCAGCTCACGTCTACAGGGTAGCAATCAGCCCCAGCATTTT

d_call: TRBD1
v_call: TRBV5-1
clone_size: .
j_call: TRBJ1-6
cdr3_aa: CASSRDRGLSPLHF
cdr3_nt: TGCGCCAGCTCCCGGGACAGGGGGCTTTCACCCCTCCACTTT

d_call: .
v_call: TRBV11-1
clone_size: .
j_call: TRBJ2-7
cdr3_aa: CASSRQEPSYEQYF
cdr3_nt: TGTGCCAGCAGCCGACAGGAGCCCTCCTACGAGCAGTACTTC

d_call: TRBD2
v_call: TRBV10-3
clone_size: .
j_call: TRBJ2-5
cdr3_aa: CATRTREETQYF
cdr3_nt: TGTGCCACAAGGACTAGAGAAGAGACCCAGTACTTC

d_call: .
v_call: TRBV9
clone_size: .
j_call: TRBJ2-2
cdr3_aa: CASSVKGSPGELFF
cdr3_nt: TGTGCCAGCAGCGTAAAGGGTTCCCCCGGGGAGCTGTTTTTT

d_call: .
v_call: TRBV5-1
clone_size: .
j_call: TRBJ2-7
cdr3_aa: CASSWGERGREQYF
cdr3_nt: TGCGCCAGCAGCTGGGGGGAGAGAGGGCGCGAGCAGTACTTC

d_call: .
v_call: TRBV11-3
clone_size: .
j_call: TRBJ1-6
cdr3_aa: CASSLDQGGSSYNSPLHF
cdr3_nt: TGTGCCAGCAGCTTAGATCAAGGGGGTAGCTCCTATAATTCACCCCTCCACTTT

d_call: .
v_call: TRBV21-1
clone_size: .
j_call: TRBJ2-6
cdr3_aa: CASSKPEGCGANVLTF
cdr3_nt: TGTGCCAGCAGCAAGCCGGAAGGGTGTGGGGCCAACGTCCTGACTTTC

d_call: .
v_call: TRBV18
clone_size: .
j_call: TRBJ1-3
cdr3_aa: CASSPLAGSGNTIYF
cdr3_nt: TGTGCCAGCTCACCATTGGCAGGCTCTGGAAACACCATATATTTT

d_call: TRBD1
v_call: TRBV10-3
clone_size: .
j_call: TRBJ1-1
cdr3_aa: CAITKQGQGNTEAFF
cdr3_nt: TGTGCCATCACCAAACAGGGGCAGGGGAACACTGAAGCTTTCTTT

d_call: TRBD1
v_call: TRBV10-3
clone_size: once
j_call: TRBJ2-7
cdr3_aa: CAISETGGYEQYF
cdr3_nt: TGTGCCATCAGTGAAACAGGGGGCTACGAGCAGTACTTC

d_call: .
v_call: TRBV5-1
clone_size: .
j_call: TRBJ1-1
cdr3_aa: CASSRLGGTEAFF
cdr3_nt: TGCGCCAGCTCCAGGTTGGGAGGCACTGAAGCTTTCTTT

d_call: TRBD1
v_call: TRBV6-5
clone_size: .
j_call: TRBJ2-1
cdr3_aa: CASSRARTGVLEQFF
cdr3_nt: TGTGCCAGCAGTCGTGCTCGGACAGGGGTCCTTGAGCAGTTCTTC

d_call: TRBD2
v_call: TRBV4-2
clone_size: .
j_call: TRBJ2-1
cdr3_aa: CASSPTWERGTHNEQFF
cdr3_nt: TGTGCCAGCAGCCCGACCTGGGAGCGGGGGACCCACAATGAGCAGTTCTTC

d_call: .
v_call: TRBV11-3
clone_size: once
j_call: TRBJ1-2
cdr3_aa: CASSLGGARGYTF
cdr3_nt: TGTGCCAGCAGCTTAGGGGGGGCTAGAGGCTACACCTTC

d_call: .
v_call: TRBV4-3
clone_size: .
j_call: TRBJ1-1
cdr3_aa: CASSQDPGRGEAFF
cdr3_nt: TGCGCCAGCAGCCAAGATCCAGGCAGGGGTGAAGCTTTCTTT

d_call: .
v_call: TRBV6-5
clone_size: .
j_call: TRBJ1-2
cdr3_aa: CASSYGLYLPNGYTF
cdr3_nt: TGTGCCAGCAGTTACGGGCTTTACCTCCCTAATGGCTACACCTTC

d_call: .
v_call: TRBV6-5
clone_size: .
j_call: TRBJ1-2
cdr3_aa: CASSPPRTQGYTF
cdr3_nt: TGTGCCAGCAGCCCGCCGAGGACTCAAGGCTACACCTTC

d_call: .
v_call: TRBV7-2
clone_size: .
j_call: TRBJ1-1
cdr3_aa: CASSLLRGTTPNTEAFF
cdr3_nt: TGTGCCAGCAGCTTACTTCGGGGTACAACCCCGAACACTGAAGCTTTCTTT

d_call: .
v_call: TRBV18
clone_size: .
j_call: TRBJ2-7
cdr3_aa: CASSPDSYEQYF
cdr3_nt: TGTGCCAGCTCACCTGACAGCTACGAGCAGTACTTC

d_call: .
v_call: TRBV5-8
clone_size: .
j_call: TRBJ2-1
cdr3_aa: CASSLVWRDEQFF
cdr3_nt: TGTGCCAGCAGCTTGGTTTGGCGAGATGAGCAGTTCTTC

d_call: .
v_call: TRBV27
clone_size: .
j_call: TRBJ1-3
cdr3_aa: CASRGGPGSGNTIYF
cdr3_nt: TGTGCCAGCCGGGGGGGCCCAGGCTCTGGAAACACCATATATTTT

d_call: .
v_call: TRBV6-6
clone_size: .
j_call: TRBJ2-7
cdr3_aa: CASSYVVAGRSYEQYF
cdr3_nt: TGTGCCAGCAGTTACGTTGTGGCGGGGCGCTCCTACGAGCAGTACTTC

d_call: TRBD2
v_call: TRBV11-2
clone_size: .
j_call: TRBJ2-1
cdr3_aa: CASSLEGLAGGSYNEQFF
cdr3_nt: TGTGCCAGCAGCTTAGAGGGGCTAGCGGGGGGCTCCTACAATGAGCAGTTCTTC

d_call: .
v_call: TRBV6-4
clone_size: .
j_call: TRBJ2-5
cdr3_aa: CASSRVEGCKYF
cdr3_nt: TGTGCCAGCAGCCGAGTCGAAGGGTGCAAGTACTTC

d_call: TRBD1
v_call: TRBV20-1
clone_size: .
j_call: TRBJ1-1
cdr3_aa: CSARTGGAFF
cdr3_nt: TGCAGTGCCCGGACAGGTGGGGCTTTCTTT

d_call: TRBD1
v_call: TRBV6-1
clone_size: .
j_call: TRBJ1-1
cdr3_aa: CASSEAVTTGVSTEAFF
cdr3_nt: TGTGCCAGCAGTGAAGCGGTCACGACAGGGGTCAGCACTGAAGCTTTCTTT

d_call: .
v_call: TRBV18
clone_size: .
j_call: TRBJ2-6
cdr3_aa: CASSPYGEGANVLTF
cdr3_nt: TGTGCCAGCTCACCCTACGGGGAGGGGGCCAACGTCCTGACTTTC

d_call: .
v_call: TRBV7-9
clone_size: few
j_call: TRBJ2-7
cdr3_aa: CASSLVGTYEQYF
cdr3_nt: TGTGCCAGCAGCTTAGTAGGGACTTACGAGCAGTACTTC

d_call: TRBD1
v_call: TRBV6-6
clone_size: .
j_call: TRBJ1-1
cdr3_aa: CASSYPGTGNTEAFF
cdr3_nt: TGTGCCAGCAGTTACCCCGGGACAGGGAACACTGAAGCTTTCTTT

d_call: .
v_call: TRBV5-4
clone_size: .
j_call: TRBJ1-2
cdr3_aa: CASSLGDRYGYTF
cdr3_nt: TGTGCCAGCAGCTTGGGTGACCGCTATGGCTACACCTTC

d_call: TRBD1
v_call: TRBV5-6
clone_size: few
j_call: TRBJ1-6
cdr3_aa: CASSLAQGTNSPLHF
cdr3_nt: TGTGCCAGCAGCTTGGCACAGGGGACCAATTCACCCCTCCACTTT

d_call: .
v_call: TRBV2
clone_size: .
j_call: TRBJ2-3
cdr3_aa: CASSELLGRKDTQYF
cdr3_nt: TGTGCCAGCAGTGAACTTCTAGGGAGGAAGGATACACAGTATTTT